A single sample is the source of the 7 T cell receptor beta chains below, sequenced in a study of graft-versus-host responses after intestinal transplantation. These TCRs are of unknown antigen specificity. Here immunoSEQ multiplex PCR was the method, and the copy in TCRdb shows in-frame clones only, minus some. This repertoire shows roughly 89,000 clones, 90% to 95% found once; its top ten account for over 0.15%. This material consisted of unstimulated CD4+ T cells sorted from spleen or lymph node cells, taken before intestinal transplant. The origin of the receptors is a human donor who received an intestinal transplant.

This chain links TRBV4-1 with TRBJ2-3; TRBD2 matches 12 bases. Germline V gene sequence: CDR1 MGHRA, CDR2 YSYEKL. There are 15 residues in the CDR3. With V trimmed by 1 base and J by 14 bases, 10 bases remained unmatched. DNA for the CDR3: TGCGCCAGCAGCCAAGTCACTAGCGGGAGGTTTTTCGCGTATTTT. Translation: CASSQVTSGRFFAYF.

J is TRBJ1-3 and V is TRBV6-1; D is perhaps TRBD1 (5 bases). CDR3 size: 11 residues. Looked up from germline, CDR1 is MNHNS and CDR2 is SASEGT. V was shortened by 5 bases and J by 11 bases, with 10 bases between the two germline ends. As DNA, the CDR3 is TGTGCCAGCAGTCTAAGGGGTCCCATATATTTT. Translation gives CASSLRGPIYF.

This clone has only one observation. The chain carries TRBV7-2 and TRBJ2-5; 15 bases are shared with TRBD2. The V and J ends lost 5 bases and 2 bases, in that order; junction bases with no gene match: 3. From germline, CDR1 is SGHTA and CDR2 FQGNSA. This CDR3 comprises 16 residues. The CDR3 reads CASSLGTSGGQETQYF. For the CDR3, the DNA is TGTGCCAGCAGCCTCGGGACTAGCGGGGGGCAAGAGACCCAGTACTTC.

The V call is TRBV27, the J call TRBJ2-7, with unresolved D. The CDR3 loop spans 14 amino acids. V was shortened by 6 bases and J by 4 bases, with 16 bases between the two germline ends. The germline V gene encodes CDR1 MNHEY and CDR2 SMNVEV (reference sequence). The CDR3 region has the DNA TGTGCCAGCAGCACTGGGTCGAGGCGATACGAGCAGTACTTC. Encoded protein: CASSTGSRRYEQYF.

This chain uses TRBV19 with TRBJ2-7; TRBD1 is a possible D gene (5 bases). The CDR3 has 14 residues. The germline CDR1 and CDR2 sequences are LNHDA and SQIVND (reference sequence). Trimming pared 5 bases from V and 1 base from J, leaving 12 bases between. The CDR3 coding sequence is TGTGCCAGTAGTTCGGCAGGGAAATCCTACGAGCAGTACTTC. It yields the protein CASSSAGKSYEQYF.

The J gene is TRBJ1-3, the V gene TRBV28; TRBD1 matches at 11 bases. The CDR3 sequence is 15 residues long. The V gene end was trimmed by 5 bases and the J gene end by 7 bases; junction bases not matched to a gene: 7. CDR1 and CDR2 from the germline V gene are MDHEN and SYDVKM. CDR3 bases: TGTGCCAGCAGTAAGCCCGGGACAGGGGGGAACACCATATATTTT. Translation: CASSKPGTGGNTIYF.

This clone came up once. V is TRBV5-5 and J is TRBJ1-2; D is unresolved. CDR1 and CDR2 from the germline V gene are SGHKS and YYEKEE (reference sequence). The CDR3 is 14 residues long. The V gene lost 4 bases and the J gene lost 7 bases, with 17 bases spanning the gap. CDR3 DNA: TGTGCCAGCAGCACCCCTGTGGTGCAGGCTGGCTACACCTTC. Its protein is CASSTPVVQAGYTF.